The 24 T cell receptor beta chains below come from one sample, sequenced in a study of blood T cell repertoires in COVID-19. The assay was immunoSEQ multiplex PCR, and TCRdb's table has in-frame clones only and misses some. The sample yields more than 150,000 clones, 60% to 85% seen once. The sequencing sample was made of peripheral blood. The receptors were sampled from a man aged 60 to 75 with active or convalescent COVID-19.

V is TRBV28 and J is TRBJ2-7; maybe TRBD2 (6 bases). Germline CDR1 and CDR2: MDHEN and SYDVKM. V was pared by 8 bases and J by 2 bases, with 10 bases between. The CDR3 length is 12 residues. This chain's CDR3 is CASSRGAYEQYF. The DNA of the CDR3 is TGTGCCAGCTCGCGGGGAGCCTACGAGCAGTACTTC.

Comments on this clone: The CDR3 ends on some other residue instead of the conserved phenylalanine or tryptophan, so this is likely a read error. Because the CDR3's place on the DNA is in doubt, the DNA is left out and the CDR3 is given as listed by TCRdb. The V and J genes are TRBV7-8 and TRBJ2-7; TRBD1 is taken as the D call from the table, unchecked against the DNA. Germline loops: CDR1 SGHVS, CDR2 FQNEAQ. Including both end residues, the CDR3 is 14 amino acids long. CDR3 residues: CASSSTYLRDRVRS.

Comment on this clone: Other DNA sequences in this specimen translate into the identical CDR3. The rearrangement links TRBV5-1 to TRBJ2-1; TRBD2 aligns across 12 bases. V shed 5 bases, J shed 4 bases, and the junction held 4 bases outside the gene matches. The CDR3 extends over 15 amino acids. CDR1 and CDR2 (germline): SGHRS, YFSETQ. The CDR3 sequence: CASSLGLAGYNEQFF. The CDR3 DNA is TGCGCCAGCAGTCTTGGACTAGCGGGATACAATGAGCAGTTCTTC.

The chain joins TRBV14 to TRBJ2-7; 8 bases are a match to TRBD1. This CDR3 region has 14 residues. Germline V gives CDR1 SGHDN, CDR2 FVKESK. J gave up 5 bases and V 4 bases, and 7 bases lay outside the gene matches. The CDR3 DNA reads as TGTGCCAGCAGCCCGCAGGGGGCGAGGAACGAGCAGTACTTC. Its translation is CASSPQGARNEQYF.

This chain connects TRBV9 to TRBJ2-5; 8 bases align to TRBD1. With V trimmed by 2 bases and J by 3 bases, 6 bases remained unmatched. Germline CDR1 and CDR2: SGDLS and YYNGEE. The CDR3 consists of 15 residues. The CDR3 DNA reads TGTGCCAGCAGCGTGGAACAGGGGGTGGAAGAGACCCAGTACTTC. Translating gives CASSVEQGVEETQYF.

This chain uses TRBV3-1 (or the pseudogene TRBV3-2) with TRBJ2-5; 7 bases match TRBD2. Germline V gene lookup returns CDR1 LGHDT and CDR2 YNNKEL (reference sequence). V was pared by 2 bases and J by 3 bases, with 3 bases of the junction left unmatched. The CDR3 spans 14 residues. CDR3 sequence: CASSQLGGEETQYF. The CDR3 DNA reads as TGTGCCAGCAGCCAACTTGGGGGGGAAGAGACCCAGTACTTC.

There are a few counts of this clone. This chain connects TRBV4-3 to TRBJ1-6, with 8 bases identical to TRBD1. Germline lookup yields CDR1 LGHNA and CDR2 YSLEER. The CDR3 length is 15 residues. V trimming: 0 bases; J trimming: 10 bases; junction bases outside the gene matches: 5. CDR3 coding DNA: TGCGCCAGCAGCCAAGACAGGGGGCGCGGATCACCCCTCCACTTT. Encoded protein: CASSQDRGRGSPLHF.

This clone was counted only a few times. The chain is built from TRBV4-2 and TRBJ2-5; 12 nucleotides agree with TRBD2. Germline CDR1 LGHNA, CDR2 YNFKEQ. The CDR3 is 16 residues long. V shed 4 bases and J 0 bases; nucleotides not matched to a gene: 3. CDR3 region: CASSPTSGRDQETQYF. In DNA form, the CDR3 reads TGTGCCAGCAGCCCGACTAGCGGGAGAGACCAAGAGACCCAGTACTTC.

The CDR3 coding sequence is TGTGCCAGCAGTGAATCTAAGCTAGGCAGCAACAATGAGCAGTTCTTC. This translates into CASSESKLGSNNEQFF. This chain connects TRBV25-1 to TRBJ2-1, with D unclear. CDR3 length: 16 amino acids. V was cut by 1 base and J by 5 bases, with 15 bases left in between. Germline loops: CDR1 MGHDK, CDR2 SYGVNS.

This chain connects TRBV7-9 to TRBJ2-2, with D possibly matching TRBD2 (6 bases). Per germline, CDR1 SEHNR and CDR2 FQNEAQ (reference sequence). The CDR3 runs to 14 residues. V lost 4 bases, J lost 1 base, and 7 bases lay in between. CDR3 loop: CASSSGLNTGELFF. The CDR3 DNA reads TGTGCCAGCAGCTCGGGACTGAACACCGGGGAGCTGTTTTTT.

The V and J genes are TRBV12-3 or TRBV12-4 and TRBJ2-7, with D uncertain. Trimming removed 4 bases at V and 1 base at J, with 2 bases between. CDR3 length: 11 amino acids. CDR3 loop: CASSSSYEQYF. CDR3 nucleotides: TGTGCCAGCAGTTCTTCCTACGAGCAGTACTTC.

There are a few counts of this clone. CDR3 coding DNA: TGTGCCAGTAGTCGGGGGACCCTGGGCGAGCAGTACTTC. Residues: CASSRGTLGEQYF. The chain employs TRBV19 and TRBJ2-7, with D possibly matching TRBD2 (6 bases). The V end was cut by 5 bases, the J end by 6 bases, with 14 bases between. This CDR3 comprises 13 residues. In germline, CDR1 is LNHDA, CDR2 SQIVND (reference sequence).

The chain has TRBV7-2 and TRBJ2-2; TRBD2 matches at 8 bases. J gave up 3 bases and V 0 bases, and 3 bases lay outside the gene matches. Germline CDR1 SGHTA, CDR2 FQGNSA. The CDR3 is 16 residues long. CDR3 residues: CASSLAAGGYTGELFF. CDR3 DNA sequence: TGTGCCAGCAGCTTAGCGGCGGGGGGCTACACCGGGGAGCTGTTTTTT.

The genes are TRBV18 and TRBJ1-1; TRBD1 matches 9 bases. There are 19 residues in the CDR3. Germline lookup yields CDR1 KGHSH and CDR2 LQKENI. Germline trimming cut 2 bases from V and 5 bases from J; bases unmatched to any gene: 18. CDR3: CASSPGTLEGQGWNTEAFF. CDR3 coding DNA: TGTGCCAGCTCACCAGGGACCTTGGAAGGACAGGGGTGGAATACTGAAGCTTTCTTT.

The gene calls are TRBV7-8 and TRBJ1-1, with 8 bases lining up with TRBD1. V was pared by 4 bases and J by 0 bases, with 10 bases of the junction left unmatched. CDR3 length: 17 residues. Germline-derived CDR1 and CDR2 are SGHVS and FQNEAQ. For the CDR3, the DNA is TGTGCCAGCAGCTCGGTGGACAGGGAAGCTTTGAACACTGAAGCTTTCTTT. Amino acid sequence: CASSSVDREALNTEAFF.

V usage is TRBV6-2 or TRBV6-3 and J usage is TRBJ2-1, with no clear D. The V and J ends lost 3 bases and 3 bases respectively, with 3 bases between them. The CDR3 runs 12 residues. Germline V lookup: CDR1 MNHEY, CDR2 SVGEGT. The CDR3 DNA reads TGTGCCAGCAGTTATAGCTACAATGAGCAGTTCTTC. It translates to CASSYSYNEQFF.

This chain connects TRBV6-5 to TRBJ1-4; D not certain. CDR3 length: 14 amino acids. CDR1 MNHEY and CDR2 SVGAGI come from the germline V gene. Between the trimmed V and J ends, which lost 6 bases and 4 bases, there was a span of 12 bases. CDR3 loop: CASRRRESNEKLFF. For the CDR3, the DNA is TGTGCCAGCAGAAGACGGGAAAGTAATGAAAAACTGTTTTTT.

The chain is built from TRBV27 and TRBJ2-5; 9 positions agree with TRBD2. V shed 0 bases and J 2 bases; nucleotides not matched to a gene: 10. CDR3 length equals 18 residues. Germline CDR1 reads MNHEY; CDR2 reads SMNVEV (reference sequence). The DNA of the CDR3 is TGTGCCAGCAGTTTATCCCCTCAGGCGGGGGGGCTTCAAGAGACCCAGTACTTC. Residues: CASSLSPQAGGLQETQYF.

This clone was detected only a few times. The chain couples TRBV9 to TRBJ2-2; 9 nucleotides line up with TRBD2. This CDR3 region has 19 residues. Germline V gene sequence: CDR1 SGDLS, CDR2 YYNGEE. With V trimmed by 2 bases and J by 0 bases, 11 bases remained unmatched. In DNA form, the CDR3 reads TGTGCCAGCAGCGTTAGGGAAACTAGCGGGCTTGCGAACACCGGGGAGCTGTTTTTT. Amino acid sequence: CASSVRETSGLANTGELFF.

The J gene is TRBJ2-5, the V gene TRBV11-2; TRBD1 aligns across 10 bases. With V trimmed by 0 bases and J by 5 bases, 3 bases remained unmatched. CDR1 is SGHAT, CDR2 FQNNGV, per germline. The CDR3 length is 15 residues. Here the CDR3 DNA reads TGTGCCAGCAGCTTAGATGGGACAGGGGTGGAGACCCAGTACTTC. It specifies CASSLDGTGVETQYF.

The chain links TRBV5-1 to TRBJ2-5, with D maybe TRBD1 (5 bases). This CDR3 contains 14 residues. Per germline, CDR1 SGHRS and CDR2 YFSETQ. With 4 bases removed from V and 5 bases from J, the gap between germline ends came to 15 bases. The CDR3 protein is CASSLDPGAETQYF. The CDR3 nucleotides are TGCGCCAGCAGCCTCGACCCTGGGGCTGAGACCCAGTACTTC.

V and J are TRBV27 and TRBJ2-2; TRBD2 matches at 7 bases. The CDR3 covers 15 residues. Germline V CDR1 and CDR2: MNHEY, SMNVEV (reference sequence). Losses at the gene ends were 3 bases for V and 3 bases for J; bases not matched to a gene: 4. This CDR3 is CASSFRGVDTGELFF. CDR3 coding DNA: TGTGCCAGCAGTTTTCGGGGGGTGGACACCGGGGAGCTGTTTTTT.

The CDR3: CASSQRTSPLGETQYF. CDR3 DNA sequence: TGCGCCAGCAGCCAAAGGACTAGCCCCCTGGGAGAGACCCAGTACTTC. V and J are TRBV5-1 and TRBJ2-5; TRBD2 agrees at 8 bases. The J segment lost 4 bases and the V segment lost 4 bases, leaving 12 bases of the junction unmatched. Germline V gene sequence: CDR1 SGHRS, CDR2 YFSETQ. This CDR3 has 16 amino acids.

In its sample, this clone was seen once. V is TRBV5-4 and J is TRBJ2-3; 7 bases are a match to TRBD1. V gave up 5 bases and J gave up 1 base; unmatched junction bases: 13. The CDR3 runs 17 residues. Looked up from germline, CDR1 is SGHNT and CDR2 is YYREEE (reference sequence). As DNA, the CDR3 is TGTGCCAGCAGTTCTGACCTGGGAAGGGGGCGCACAGATACGCAGTATTTT. Its translation is CASSSDLGRGRTDTQYF.